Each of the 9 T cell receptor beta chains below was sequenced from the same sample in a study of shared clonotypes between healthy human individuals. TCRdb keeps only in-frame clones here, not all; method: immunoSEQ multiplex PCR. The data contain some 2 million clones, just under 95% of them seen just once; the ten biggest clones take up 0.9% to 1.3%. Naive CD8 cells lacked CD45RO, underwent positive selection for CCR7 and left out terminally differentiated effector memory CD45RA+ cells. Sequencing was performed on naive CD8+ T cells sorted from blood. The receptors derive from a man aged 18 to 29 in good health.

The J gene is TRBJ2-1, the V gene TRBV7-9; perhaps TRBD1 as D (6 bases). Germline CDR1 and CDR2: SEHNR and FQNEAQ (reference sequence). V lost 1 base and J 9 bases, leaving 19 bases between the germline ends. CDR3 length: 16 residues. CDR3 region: CASSLGETGYYAEQFF. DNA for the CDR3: TGTGCCAGCAGCTTAGGTGAGACAGGATATTACGCTGAGCAGTTCTTC.

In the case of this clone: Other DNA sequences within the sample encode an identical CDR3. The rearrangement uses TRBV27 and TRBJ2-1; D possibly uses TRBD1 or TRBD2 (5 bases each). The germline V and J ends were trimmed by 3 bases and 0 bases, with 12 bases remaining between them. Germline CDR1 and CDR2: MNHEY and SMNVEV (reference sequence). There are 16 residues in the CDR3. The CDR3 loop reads CASSLSAGSSYNEQFF. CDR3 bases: TGTGCCAGCAGTTTGTCGGCAGGGAGCTCCTACAATGAGCAGTTCTTC.

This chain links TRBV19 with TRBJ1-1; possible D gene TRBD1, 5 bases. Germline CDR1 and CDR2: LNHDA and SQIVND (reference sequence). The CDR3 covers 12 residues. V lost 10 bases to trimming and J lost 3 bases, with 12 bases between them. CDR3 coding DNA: TGTGCCACGCGGGACGTCGACACTGAAGCTTTCTTT. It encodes CATRDVDTEAFF.

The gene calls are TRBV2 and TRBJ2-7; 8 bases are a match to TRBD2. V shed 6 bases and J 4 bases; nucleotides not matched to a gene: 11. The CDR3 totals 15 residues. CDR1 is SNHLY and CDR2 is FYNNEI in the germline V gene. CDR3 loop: CASSERSGGFYEQYF. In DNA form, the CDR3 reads TGTGCCAGCAGCGAACGGTCGGGGGGGTTTTACGAGCAGTACTTC.

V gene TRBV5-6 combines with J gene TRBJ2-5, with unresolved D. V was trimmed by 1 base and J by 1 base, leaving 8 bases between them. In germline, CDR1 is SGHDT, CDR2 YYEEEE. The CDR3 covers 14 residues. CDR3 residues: CASSLLRFQETQYF. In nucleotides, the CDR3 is TGTGCCAGCAGCTTGTTGCGGTTCCAAGAGACCCAGTACTTC.

CDR3 sequence reads: CASSLRTSGGQETQYF. The CDR3 region has the DNA TGTGCCAGCAGCCTCCGGACTAGCGGGGGCCAAGAGACCCAGTACTTC. The chain has TRBV9 and TRBJ2-5; 13 bases align to TRBD2. This CDR3 region has 16 residues. The germline V gene has CDR1 SGDLS and CDR2 YYNGEE. J was trimmed by 1 base and V by 4 bases; bases with no gene match: 4.

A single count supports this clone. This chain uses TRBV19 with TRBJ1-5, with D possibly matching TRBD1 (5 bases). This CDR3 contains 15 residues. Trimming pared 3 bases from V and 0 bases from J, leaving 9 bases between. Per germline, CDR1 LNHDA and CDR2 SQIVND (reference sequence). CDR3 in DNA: TGTGCCAGTAGTATGACGGGGGATAGCAATCAGCCCCAGCATTTT. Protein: CASSMTGDSNQPQHF.

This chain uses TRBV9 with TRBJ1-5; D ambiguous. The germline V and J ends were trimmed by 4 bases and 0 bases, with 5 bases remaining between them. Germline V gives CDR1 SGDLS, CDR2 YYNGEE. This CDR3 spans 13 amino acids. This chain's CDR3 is CASSPSSNQPQHF. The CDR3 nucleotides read TGTGCCAGCAGCCCGAGTAGCAATCAGCCCCAGCATTTT. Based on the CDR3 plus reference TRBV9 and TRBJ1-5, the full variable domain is DSGVTQTPKHLITATGQRVTLRCSPRSGDLSVYWYQQSLDQGLQFLIQYYNGEERAKGNILERFSAQQFPDLHSELNLSSLELGDSALYFCASSPSSNQPQHFGDGTRLSIL.

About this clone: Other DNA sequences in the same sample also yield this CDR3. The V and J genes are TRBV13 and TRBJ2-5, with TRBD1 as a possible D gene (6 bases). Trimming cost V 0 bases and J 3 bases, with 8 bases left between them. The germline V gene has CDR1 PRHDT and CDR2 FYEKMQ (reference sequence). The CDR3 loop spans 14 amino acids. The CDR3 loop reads CASSLGGAEETQYF. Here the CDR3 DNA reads TGTGCCAGCAGCTTAGGGGGGGCTGAAGAGACCCAGTACTTC.